The present T cell receptor beta chain was sequenced within a study of memory CD4+ T cells and cytomegalovirus serostatus. Study as a whole: This sample comes from healthy Belgian adults, eight or nine CMV seropositive, approximately 23 seronegative.

Measured with immunoSEQ multiplex PCR; TCRdb has only the in-frame clones, and not every one. The sample holds about 52,000 clones, roughly three quarters seen once. Single viable CD3+CD4+CD8-CD45RO+ cells were sorted as the memory CD4+ T cells. Positive selection with CD4 microbeads enriched total CD4+ T cells. This clonotype originated in an adult in good health and CMV-seronegative. The sequenced sample was memory CD4+ T cells from blood.

CDR3 nucleotide sequence: TGTGCCAGCAGTGTCTACGAGCAGTACTTC. Translation: CASSVYEQYF. V gene TRBV2 combines with J gene TRBJ2-7; the D is unclear. Trimming shortened V by 4 bases and J by 3 bases, and 1 base separated the two germline ends. Germline assignment: CDR1 SNHLY and CDR2 FYNNEI. The CDR3 is 10 residues long.